One and the same sample provided the 7 T cell receptor beta chains below, sequenced in a study of beta chain features in type 1 diabetes. Expressed TCRB transcripts were sequenced because the isolated RNA had all been reverse transcribed beforehand. TCRdb's table, derived via immunoSEQ multiplex PCR, lists solely in-frame clones and lacks some. This sample has about 650,000 clones, with 9.5% to 15% found just once. Study-level results: Shortening that was moderate but significant affected the TCRB CDR3s of Type 1 diabetes patients in all four CD4+ subsets.

Antigen specificity for these receptors is unknown. What was sequenced was naive CD4+ T cells from blood. These receptors were obtained from a man aged 25-45 years with type 1 diabetes.

The rearrangement joins TRBV15 to TRBJ1-1; unclear D gene. V gave up 2 bases and J gave up 6 bases, with 16 bases separating them. The germline V gene encodes CDR1 LNHNV and CDR2 YYDKDF (reference sequence). The CDR3 has 15 residues. The CDR3 coding sequence is TGTGCCACCAGCAGATCTACAATGGGGATCTCTGAAGCTTTCTTT. This sequence encodes CATSRSTMGISEAFF.

The V and J genes are TRBV25-1 and TRBJ1-2, with TRBD1 matching over 7 bases. The CDR3 contains 16 residues. Trimming took 1 base from V and 3 from J; bases not matched to a gene: 8. Germline CDR1 and CDR2: MGHDK and SYGVNS. The DNA of the CDR3 is TGTGCCAGCAGTGAATCACAGGGGAGGGTGTACTATGGCTACACCTTC. Residues: CASSESQGRVYYGYTF.

The table lists this clone with a few counts. This chain links TRBV19 with TRBJ2-5; D might be TRBD1 (5 bases). Germline V gene data show CDR1 as LNHDA and CDR2 as SQIVND (reference sequence). V was cut by 5 bases and J by 2 bases, with 9 bases left in between. CDR3 size: 13 residues. The CDR3 region has the DNA TGTGCCAGTAGTCGGACACTACAAGAGACCCAGTACTTC. Its translation is CASSRTLQETQYF.

Only a few counts were recorded for this clone. This chain links TRBV7-6 with TRBJ2-7; D is possibly TRBD2 (5 bases). V shed 2 bases and J shed 4 bases, with 12 bases lying between them. Germline V gives CDR1 SGHVS, CDR2 FNYEAQ. This CDR3 spans 14 amino acids. The CDR3 nucleotides read TGTGCCAGCAGCTTAAGTGGGAGCTTGTACGAGCAGTACTTC. Amino acids: CASSLSGSLYEQYF.

The table lists this clone with a few counts. V gene TRBV2 combines with J gene TRBJ2-1, with D perhaps TRBD1 or TRBD2 (5 bases each). This CDR3 has 11 residues. The germline gives CDR1 SNHLY, CDR2 FYNNEI. Deletions cut 6 bases from V and 12 bases from J, with 12 bases between. CDR3 protein: CASSPGRVQFF. The CDR3 nucleotides are TGTGCCAGCAGCCCGGGGCGAGTGCAGTTCTTC.

In this sample, this clone turned up a few times. The J gene is TRBJ2-1, the V gene TRBV5-4, with a possible D match to TRBD2 (7 bases). V dropped 0 bases and J dropped 9 bases, with 16 bases sitting between them. The CDR3 spans 15 residues. Germline loops: CDR1 SGHNT, CDR2 YYREEE (reference sequence). The CDR3 sequence: CASSLVGGGRIEQFF. The CDR3, as DNA: TGTGCCAGCAGCTTGGTTGGGGGGGGCCGAATTGAGCAGTTCTTC.

This clone has a handful of counts. The rearrangement uses TRBV5-4 and TRBJ2-1; a weak D match, TRBD2 (6 bases). Germline CDR1 is SGHNT and CDR2 is YYREEE (reference sequence). V was shortened by 4 bases and J by 5 bases, with 13 bases between the two germline ends. The CDR3 has 14 amino acids. The CDR3 is CASSPGLRNNEQFF. DNA for the CDR3: TGTGCCAGCAGCCCGGGACTGAGAAACAATGAGCAGTTCTTC.